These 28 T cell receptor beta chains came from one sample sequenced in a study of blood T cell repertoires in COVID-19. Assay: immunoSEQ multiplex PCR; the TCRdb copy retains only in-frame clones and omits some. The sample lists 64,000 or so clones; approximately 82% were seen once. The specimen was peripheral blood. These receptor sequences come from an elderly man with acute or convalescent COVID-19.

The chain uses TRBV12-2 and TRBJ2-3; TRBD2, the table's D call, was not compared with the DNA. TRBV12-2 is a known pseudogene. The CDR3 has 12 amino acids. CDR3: CASRCGPDTQYF. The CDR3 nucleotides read TGTGCAAGTCGGTGCGGGCCAGATACGCAGTATTTT.

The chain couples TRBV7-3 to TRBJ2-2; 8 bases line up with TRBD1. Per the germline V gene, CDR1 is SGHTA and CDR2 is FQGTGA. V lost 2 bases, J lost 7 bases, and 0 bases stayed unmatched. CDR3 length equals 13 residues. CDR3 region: CASSLDRGGELFF. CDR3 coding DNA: TGTGCCAGCAGCTTAGACAGGGGCGGGGAGCTGTTTTTT.

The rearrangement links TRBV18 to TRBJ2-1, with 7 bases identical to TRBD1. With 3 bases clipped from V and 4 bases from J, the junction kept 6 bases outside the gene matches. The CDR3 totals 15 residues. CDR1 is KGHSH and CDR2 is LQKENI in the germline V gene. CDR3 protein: CASSPLPGQYNEQFF. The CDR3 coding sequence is TGTGCCAGCTCACCGCTTCCGGGACAGTACAATGAGCAGTTCTTC.

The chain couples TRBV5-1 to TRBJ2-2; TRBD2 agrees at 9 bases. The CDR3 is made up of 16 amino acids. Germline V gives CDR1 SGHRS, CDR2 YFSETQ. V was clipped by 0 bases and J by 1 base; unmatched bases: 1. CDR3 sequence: CASSLETSGNTGELFF. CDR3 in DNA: TGCGCCAGCAGCTTGGAGACTAGCGGGAACACCGGGGAGCTGTTTTTT.

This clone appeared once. The CDR3 loop is CASSIFRGRETQYF. In nucleotides, the CDR3 is TGTGCCAGTAGTATTTTCAGGGGAAGAGAGACCCAGTACTTC. The genes are TRBV19 and TRBJ2-5, with a possible D match to TRBD1 (6 bases). The CDR3 has 14 residues. The V gene's germline CDR1 is LNHDA and CDR2 SQIVND (reference sequence). V was trimmed by 3 bases and J by 4 bases, leaving 12 bases between them.

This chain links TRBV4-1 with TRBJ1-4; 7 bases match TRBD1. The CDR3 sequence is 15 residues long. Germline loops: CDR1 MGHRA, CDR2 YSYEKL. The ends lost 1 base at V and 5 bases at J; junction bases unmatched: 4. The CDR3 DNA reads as TGCGCCAGCAGCCAAGTGGCACAGGGGAATGAAAAACTGTTTTTT. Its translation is CASSQVAQGNEKLFF.

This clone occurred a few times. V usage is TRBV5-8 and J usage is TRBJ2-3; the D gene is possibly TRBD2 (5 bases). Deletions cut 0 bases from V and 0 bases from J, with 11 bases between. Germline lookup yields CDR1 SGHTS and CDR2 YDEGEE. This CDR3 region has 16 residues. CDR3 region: CASSLDWAGSTDTQYF. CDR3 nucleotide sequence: TGTGCCAGCAGCTTGGACTGGGCGGGCAGCACAGATACGCAGTATTTT. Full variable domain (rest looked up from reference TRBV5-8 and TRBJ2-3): EAGVTQSPTHLIKTRGQQATLRCSPISGHTSVYWYQQALGLGLQFLLWYDEGEERNRGNFPPRFSGRQFPNYSSELNVNALELEDSALYLCASSLDWAGSTDTQYFGPGTRLTVL.

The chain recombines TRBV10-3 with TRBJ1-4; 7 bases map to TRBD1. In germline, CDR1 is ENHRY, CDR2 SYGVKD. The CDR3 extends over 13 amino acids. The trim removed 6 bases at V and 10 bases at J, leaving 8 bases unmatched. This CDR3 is CAIRGQTGGKLFF. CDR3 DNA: TGTGCCATCAGGGGACAGACGGGTGGAAAACTGTTTTTT.

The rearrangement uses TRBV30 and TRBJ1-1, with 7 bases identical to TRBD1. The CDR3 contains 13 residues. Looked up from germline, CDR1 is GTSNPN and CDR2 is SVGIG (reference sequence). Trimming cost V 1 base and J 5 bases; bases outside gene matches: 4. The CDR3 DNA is TGTGCCTGGAGTGGGGACAGCGGAACTGAAGCTTTCTTT. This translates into CAWSGDSGTEAFF.

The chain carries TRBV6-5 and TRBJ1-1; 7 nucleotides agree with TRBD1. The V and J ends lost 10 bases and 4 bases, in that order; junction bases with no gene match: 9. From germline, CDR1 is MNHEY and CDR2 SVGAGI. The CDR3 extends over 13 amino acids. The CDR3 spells CATLTGASTEAFF. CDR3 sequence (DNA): TGTGCCACCCTTACAGGGGCGTCCACTGAAGCTTTCTTT.

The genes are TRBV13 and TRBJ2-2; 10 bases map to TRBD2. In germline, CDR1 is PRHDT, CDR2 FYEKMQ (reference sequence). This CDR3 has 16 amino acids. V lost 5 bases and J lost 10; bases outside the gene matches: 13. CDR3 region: CASSPRVAGGQEELFF. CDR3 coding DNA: TGTGCCAGCAGCCCCCGGGTAGCGGGGGGTCAGGAGGAGCTGTTTTTT.

In DNA, the CDR3 is TGTGCCAGCAGCAGGACAGGTGAAGCTTTCTTT. Translated: CASSRTGEAFF. The rearrangement links TRBV11-1 to TRBJ1-1, with 7 bases that match TRBD1. J was trimmed by 7 bases and V by 5 bases; bases with no gene match: 1. Germline CDR1 reads SGHAT; CDR2 reads FQDESV (reference sequence). The CDR3 contains 11 residues.

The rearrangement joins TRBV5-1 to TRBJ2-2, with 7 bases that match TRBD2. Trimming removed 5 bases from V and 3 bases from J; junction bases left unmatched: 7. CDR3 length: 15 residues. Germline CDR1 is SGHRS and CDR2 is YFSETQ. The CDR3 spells CASSWGGSYTGELFF. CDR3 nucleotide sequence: TGCGCCAGCAGTTGGGGGGGATCCTACACCGGGGAGCTGTTTTTT.

CDR3 coding DNA: TGTGCCAGCAGCTTTCCCTCGGAGACCCAGTACTTC. It yields the protein CASSFPSETQYF. The V call is TRBV11-3, the J call TRBJ2-5; D gene unclear. Germline assignment: CDR1 SGHNT and CDR2 YENEEA. The V end lost 3 bases, the J end lost 5 bases, and 7 bases lay between the germline ends. CDR3 length equals 12 residues.

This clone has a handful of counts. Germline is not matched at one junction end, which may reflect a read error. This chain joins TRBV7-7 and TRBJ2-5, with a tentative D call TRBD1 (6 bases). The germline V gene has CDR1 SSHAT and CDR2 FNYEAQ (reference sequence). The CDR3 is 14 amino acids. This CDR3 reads CASSSSGAPGTQYF. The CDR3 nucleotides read TGTGCTAGCAGCTCCTCAGGGGCCCCAGGGACCCAGTACTTC. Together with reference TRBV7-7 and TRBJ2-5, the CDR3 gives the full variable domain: GAGVSQSPRYKVTKRGQDVTLRCDPISSHATLYWYQQALGQGPEFLTYFNYEAQPDKSGLPSDRFSAERPEGSISTLTIQRTEQRDSAMYRCASSSSGAPGTQYFGPGTRLLVL.

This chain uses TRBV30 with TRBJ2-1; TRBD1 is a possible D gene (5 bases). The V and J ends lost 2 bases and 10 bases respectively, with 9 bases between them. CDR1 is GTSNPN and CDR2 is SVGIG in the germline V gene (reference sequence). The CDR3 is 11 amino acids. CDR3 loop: CAWSKGLEQFF. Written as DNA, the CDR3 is TGTGCCTGGAGTAAGGGGCTCGAGCAGTTCTTC.

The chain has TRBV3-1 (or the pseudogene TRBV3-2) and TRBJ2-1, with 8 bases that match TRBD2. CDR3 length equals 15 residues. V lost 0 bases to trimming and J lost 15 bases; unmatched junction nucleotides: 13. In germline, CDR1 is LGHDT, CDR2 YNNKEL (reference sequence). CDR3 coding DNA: TGTGCCAGCAGCCAAGATCTGATCGGTGGCGGGAGGACGTTCTTC. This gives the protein CASSQDLIGGGRTFF.

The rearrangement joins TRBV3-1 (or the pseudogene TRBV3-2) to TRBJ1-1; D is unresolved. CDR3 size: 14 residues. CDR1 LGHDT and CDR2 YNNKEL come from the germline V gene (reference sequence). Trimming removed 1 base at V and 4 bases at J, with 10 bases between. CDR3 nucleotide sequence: TGTGCCAGCAGCCAAGGTTTGAGGAGCACTGAAGCTTTCTTT. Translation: CASSQGLRSTEAFF.

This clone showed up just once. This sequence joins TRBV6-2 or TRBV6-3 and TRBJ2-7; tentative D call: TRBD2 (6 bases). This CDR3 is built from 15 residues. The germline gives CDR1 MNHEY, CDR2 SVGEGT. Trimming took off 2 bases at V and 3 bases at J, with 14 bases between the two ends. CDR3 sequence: CASSYGGFGGYEQYF. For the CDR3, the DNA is TGTGCCAGCAGTTACGGAGGGTTTGGGGGCTACGAGCAGTACTTC.

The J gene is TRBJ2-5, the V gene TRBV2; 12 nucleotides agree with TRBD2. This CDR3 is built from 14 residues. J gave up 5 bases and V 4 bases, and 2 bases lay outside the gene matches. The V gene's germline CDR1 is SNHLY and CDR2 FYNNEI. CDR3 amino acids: CASSASGGVETQYF. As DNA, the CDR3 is TGTGCCAGCAGTGCTAGCGGGGGGGTGGAGACCCAGTACTTC.

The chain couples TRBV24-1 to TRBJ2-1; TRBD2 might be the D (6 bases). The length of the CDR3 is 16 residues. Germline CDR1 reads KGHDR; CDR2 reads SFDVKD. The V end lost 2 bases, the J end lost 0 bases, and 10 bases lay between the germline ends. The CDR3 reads CATSDSTAGSYNEQFF. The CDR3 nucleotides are TGTGCCACCAGTGATTCGACAGCGGGCTCCTACAATGAGCAGTTCTTC.

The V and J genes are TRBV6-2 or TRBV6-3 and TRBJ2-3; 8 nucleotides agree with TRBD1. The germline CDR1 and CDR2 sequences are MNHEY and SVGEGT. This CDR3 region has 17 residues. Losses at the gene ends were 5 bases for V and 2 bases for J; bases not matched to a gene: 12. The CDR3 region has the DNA TGTGCCAGCAGTGAGAGGACAGGGCTTTTGTTCACAGATACGCAGTATTTT. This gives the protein CASSERTGLLFTDTQYF.

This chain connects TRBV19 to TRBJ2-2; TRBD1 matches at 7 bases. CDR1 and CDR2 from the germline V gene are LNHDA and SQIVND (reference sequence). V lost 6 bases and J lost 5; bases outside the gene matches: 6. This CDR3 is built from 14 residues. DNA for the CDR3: TGTGCCAGTAGGAGACAGGGACGGACCGGGGAGCTGTTTTTT. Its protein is CASRRQGRTGELFF.

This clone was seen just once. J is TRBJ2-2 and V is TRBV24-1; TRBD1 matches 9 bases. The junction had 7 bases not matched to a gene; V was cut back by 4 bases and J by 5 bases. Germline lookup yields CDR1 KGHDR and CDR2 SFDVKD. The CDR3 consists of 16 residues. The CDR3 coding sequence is TGTGCCACCAGTGAGACCGGGACAGGGAAAACCGGGGAGCTGTTTTTT. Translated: CATSETGTGKTGELFF.

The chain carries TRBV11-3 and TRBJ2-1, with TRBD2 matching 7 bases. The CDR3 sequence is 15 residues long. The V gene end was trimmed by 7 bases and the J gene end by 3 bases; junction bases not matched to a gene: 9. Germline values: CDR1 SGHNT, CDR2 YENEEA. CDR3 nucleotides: TGTGCCAGCACCCCTGGGACTACCCACTACAATGAGCAGTTCTTC. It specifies CASTPGTTHYNEQFF.

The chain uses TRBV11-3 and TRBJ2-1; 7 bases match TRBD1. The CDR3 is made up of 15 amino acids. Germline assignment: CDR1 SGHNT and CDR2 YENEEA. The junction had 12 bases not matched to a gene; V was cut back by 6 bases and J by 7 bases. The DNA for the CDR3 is TGTGCCAGCAGAGACAGGGCCAAGTCAAGGAATGAGCAGTTCTTC. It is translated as CASRDRAKSRNEQFF. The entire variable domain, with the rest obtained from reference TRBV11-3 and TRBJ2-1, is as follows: EAGVVQSPRYKIIEKKQPVAFWCNPISGHNTLYWYLQNLGQGPELLIRYENEEAVDDSQLPKDRFSAERLKGVDSTLKIQPAELGDSAVYLCASRDRAKSRNEQFFGPGTRLTVL.

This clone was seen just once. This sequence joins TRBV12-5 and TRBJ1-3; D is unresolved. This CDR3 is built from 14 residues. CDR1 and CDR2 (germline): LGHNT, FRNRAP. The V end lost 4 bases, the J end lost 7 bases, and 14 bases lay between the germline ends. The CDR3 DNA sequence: TGTGCTAGTGGTTCCTCGGGGAGTGGTAACACCATATATTTT. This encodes CASGSSGSGNTIYF.

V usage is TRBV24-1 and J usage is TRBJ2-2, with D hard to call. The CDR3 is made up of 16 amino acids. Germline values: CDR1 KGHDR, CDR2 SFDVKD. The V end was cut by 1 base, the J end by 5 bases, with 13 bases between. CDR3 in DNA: TGTGCCACCAGTGATTTTACCGGGTCAAATACCGGGGAGCTGTTTTTT. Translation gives CATSDFTGSNTGELFF.